A single sample is the source of the 26 T cell receptor beta chains below, sequenced in a study of blood T cell repertoires in COVID-19. The assay was immunoSEQ multiplex PCR, and TCRdb's table has in-frame clones only and misses some. This table holds 75,000 or so clones, approximately 87% found once. Source material: peripheral blood. The receptors originated from an elderly woman with acute or convalescent COVID-19.

This chain connects TRBV29-1 to TRBJ2-6; maybe TRBD1 (5 bases). The CDR3 runs 16 residues. Looked up from germline, CDR1 is SQVTM and CDR2 is ANQGSEA. V was cut by 5 bases and J by 0 bases, with 14 bases left in between. The CDR3 DNA is TGCAGCGTTACCCAGGGCCCCCTCTCTGGGGCCAACGTCCTGACTTTC. The encoded protein is CSVTQGPLSGANVLTF.

This sequence joins TRBV11-1 and TRBJ2-3, with D possibly TRBD2 on 6 matching bases. CDR1 and CDR2 (germline): SGHAT, FQDESV (reference sequence). The V and J ends lost 0 bases and 5 bases respectively, with 12 bases between them. There are 15 residues in the CDR3. CDR3 nucleotides: TGTGCCAGCAGCTTAGCGCGGCGGGGAGGAGATACGCAGTATTTT. Translated: CASSLARRGGDTQYF.

This chain links TRBV6-1 with TRBJ2-1, with D maybe TRBD2 (5 bases). The CDR3 is 15 residues long. Germline V gene sequence: CDR1 MNHNS, CDR2 SASEGT. Trimming took 2 bases from V and 0 from J, leaving 8 bases between them. CDR3 nucleotides: TGTGCCAGCAGTGAACACGGGAACTCCTACAATGAGCAGTTCTTC. Translated: CASSEHGNSYNEQFF.

This rearrangement joins TRBV4-1 to TRBJ2-7; D might be TRBD2 (6 bases). The germline V gene has CDR1 MGHRA and CDR2 YSYEKL. The V gene lost 4 bases and the J gene lost 3 bases, with 10 bases spanning the gap. The CDR3 is 13 amino acids. The CDR3 here is CASSRDFLYEQYF. The CDR3 DNA follows: TGCGCCAGCAGCCGGGACTTCCTCTACGAGCAGTACTTC.

The chain joins TRBV14 to TRBJ1-2, with D unclear. The CDR3 length is 13 residues. V was cut by 0 bases and J by 6 bases, with 8 bases left in between. In germline, CDR1 is SGHDN, CDR2 FVKESK. CDR3 sequence reads: CASSQDRSHGYTF. The CDR3 DNA is TGTGCCAGCAGCCAAGACAGGTCCCATGGCTACACCTTC.

The rearrangement joins TRBV6-2 or TRBV6-3 to TRBJ2-7; TRBD2 agrees at 11 bases. The V and J ends lost 6 bases and 2 bases, in that order; junction bases with no gene match: 18. The germline V gene has CDR1 MNHEY and CDR2 SVGEGT. CDR3 length: 19 amino acids. Written as DNA, the CDR3 is TGTGCCAGCAGCCCATGGGAGTTGGCTAGCGGGGGGTCGACCTACGAGCAGTACTTC. Residues: CASSPWELASGGSTYEQYF.

The rearrangement uses TRBV6-5 and TRBJ2-5; the D gene is possibly TRBD1 (6 bases). V lost 7 bases, J lost 5 bases, and 17 bases lay in between. CDR3 length equals 14 residues. Germline lookup yields CDR1 MNHEY and CDR2 SVGAGI. The CDR3 region has the DNA TGTGCCAGCACTCCCAACAGGGCCGGGGAGACCCAGTACTTC. Residues: CASTPNRAGETQYF.

The chain joins TRBV3-1 (or the pseudogene TRBV3-2) to TRBJ2-2; possible D gene TRBD1, 5 bases. V was pared by 0 bases and J by 0 bases, with 8 bases between. The CDR3 extends over 16 amino acids. Germline CDR1 LGHDT, CDR2 YNNKEL (reference sequence). Here the CDR3 DNA reads TGTGCCAGCAGCCAAGATCCCAGGGCGAACACCGGGGAGCTGTTTTTT. Its protein is CASSQDPRANTGELFF.

V is TRBV5-1 and J is TRBJ2-3; 10 positions match TRBD1. Germline CDR1 is SGHRS and CDR2 is YFSETQ. The CDR3 is 16 residues long. V shed 4 bases and J 4 bases; nucleotides not matched to a gene: 9. The CDR3 here is CASSIRTGGASDTQYF. The CDR3 DNA sequence: TGCGCCAGCAGCATACGGACAGGGGGTGCATCAGATACGCAGTATTTT.

This clone appeared a few times. The chain employs TRBV9 and TRBJ1-3; no firm D call. V was clipped by 0 bases and J by 0 bases, with 10 bases between them. This CDR3 region has 16 residues. Germline CDR1 SGDLS, CDR2 YYNGEE. Here the CDR3 reads CASSVDPGSSGNTIYF. Here the CDR3 DNA reads TGTGCCAGCAGCGTAGATCCAGGAAGCTCTGGAAACACCATATATTTT.

J is TRBJ2-7 and V is TRBV11-3, with TRBD1 matching 10 bases. The trim removed 2 bases at V and 5 bases at J, leaving 3 bases unmatched. The CDR3 is 14 amino acids. Germline V CDR1 and CDR2: SGHNT, YENEEA. The CDR3 is CASSLSGTGDEQYF. CDR3 in DNA: TGTGCCAGCAGCTTATCCGGGACAGGGGACGAGCAGTACTTC.

The chain is built from TRBV5-6 and TRBJ1-1, with 7 bases lining up with TRBD1. The CDR3 has 15 amino acids. V shed 0 bases, J shed 5 bases, and the junction held 7 bases outside the gene matches. Germline V gene sequence: CDR1 SGHDT, CDR2 YYEEEE. CDR3 sequence reads: CASSLVTTGRTEAFF. Written as DNA, the CDR3 is TGTGCCAGCAGCTTGGTAACGACAGGGAGGACTGAAGCTTTCTTT.

V is TRBV5-1 and J is TRBJ2-7, with 10 bases that match TRBD2. The germline CDR1 and CDR2 sequences are SGHRS and YFSETQ. The CDR3 loop spans 15 amino acids. Trimming took 0 bases from V and 5 from J; bases not matched to a gene: 5. The chain's CDR3 is CASSLGLAGVDEQYF. The CDR3, as DNA: TGCGCCAGCAGCTTGGGCCTAGCGGGAGTCGACGAGCAGTACTTC.

The CDR3 region is CASSEIAGQKRYNEQFF. As DNA, the CDR3 is TGTGCCAGCAGCGAAATCGCGGGGCAAAAGAGATACAATGAGCAGTTCTTC. The rearrangement joins TRBV7-6 to TRBJ2-1; weak D call: TRBD2 (6 bases). Trimming removed 5 bases from V and 4 bases from J, with 21 bases in between. This CDR3 contains 17 residues. Germline V gene lookup returns CDR1 SGHVS and CDR2 FNYEAQ. The variable domain in full, with the rest retrieved from reference TRBV7-6 and TRBJ2-1, is GAGVSQSPRYKVTKRGQDVALRCDPISGHVSLYWYRQALGQGPEFLTYFNYEAQQDKSGLPNDRFSAERPEGSISTLTIQRTEQRDSAMYRCASSEIAGQKRYNEQFFGPGTRLTVL.

The CDR3 reads CASSAFGTGAAGANVLTF. DNA for the CDR3: TGTGCCAGTAGCGCCTTCGGGACAGGGGCGGCTGGGGCCAACGTCCTGACTTTC. This chain uses TRBV19 with TRBJ2-6; 10 bases are a match to TRBD1. The CDR3 is 18 residues long. Germline V lookup: CDR1 LNHDA, CDR2 SQIVND (reference sequence). Unmatched junction bases numbered 10, after V lost 6 bases and J lost 2 bases. Complete variable domain (other parts from reference TRBV19 and TRBJ2-6): DGGITQSPKYLFRKEGQNVTLSCEQNLNHDAMYWYRQDPGQGLRLIYYSQIVNDFQKGDIAEGYSVSREKKESFPLTVTSAQKNPTAFYLCASSAFGTGAAGANVLTFGAGSRLTVL.

V gene TRBV28 combines with J gene TRBJ2-7; D is perhaps TRBD2 (6 bases). The V end was cut by 5 bases, the J end by 6 bases, with 14 bases between. This CDR3 is 13 amino acids long. The germline V gene encodes CDR1 MDHEN and CDR2 SYDVKM. As DNA, the CDR3 is TGTGCCAGCAGTGTCGGGACTGGCATCGAGCAGTACTTC. This encodes CASSVGTGIEQYF.

V gene TRBV20-1 combines with J gene TRBJ1-1; possible D gene TRBD1, 5 bases. The CDR3 consists of 12 residues. Germline V CDR1 and CDR2: DFQATT, SNEGSKA (reference sequence). V was cut by 3 bases and J by 8 bases, with 13 bases left in between. The CDR3 here is CSASKKGLEAFF. The CDR3 coding sequence is TGCAGTGCTAGTAAAAAGGGGCTCGAAGCTTTCTTT.

Regarding this clone: Within the sample, other DNA sequences also encode this same CDR3. V and J are TRBV4-1 and TRBJ2-7; 13 nucleotides agree with TRBD2. CDR3 length equals 16 residues. Germline CDR1 and CDR2: MGHRA and YSYEKL. V lost 3 bases and J lost 2; bases outside the gene matches: 4. The CDR3 coding sequence is TGCGCCAGCAGCCAGGAAGGACTAGCGGGAGCCTACGAGCAGTACTTC. The encoded protein is CASSQEGLAGAYEQYF.

This rearrangement joins TRBV2 to TRBJ1-1; maybe TRBD1 (6 bases). The CDR3 runs to 12 residues. V dropped 5 bases and J dropped 11 bases, with 15 bases sitting between them. Per germline, CDR1 SNHLY and CDR2 FYNNEI. CDR3 bases: TGTGCCAGCAGTACAGGGAATGGTCGTGCTTTCTTT. Amino acid sequence: CASSTGNGRAFF. The full variable domain, with the rest looked up from reference TRBV2 and TRBJ1-1, is EPEVTQTPSHQVTQMGQEVILRCVPISNHLYFYWYRQILGQKVEFLVSFYNNEISEKSEIFDDQFSVERPDGSNFTLKIRSTKLEDSAMYFCASSTGNGRAFFGQGTRLTVV.

This clone was detected a few times. The rearrangement links TRBV5-4 to TRBJ2-3; a weak D match, TRBD2 (5 bases). The V end lost 0 bases, the J end lost 1 base, and 12 bases lay between the germline ends. The CDR3 length is 16 residues. Germline values: CDR1 SGHNT, CDR2 YYREEE (reference sequence). Here the CDR3 reads CASSLEGRGGTDTQYF. In DNA, the CDR3 is TGTGCCAGCAGCTTGGAAGGGAGAGGAGGCACAGATACGCAGTATTTT.

This CDR3 is CASQPPSGRAGEEQFF. The CDR3 DNA reads as TGTGCCAGCCAACCTCCTAGCGGGAGGGCCGGTGAGGAGCAGTTCTTC. This sequence joins TRBV19 and TRBJ2-1; 12 nucleotides match TRBD2. V lost 9 bases and J lost 10; bases outside the gene matches: 16. This CDR3 has 16 amino acids. Germline CDR1 reads LNHDA; CDR2 reads SQIVND (reference sequence).

The chain combines TRBV15 with TRBJ2-1, with D tentatively TRBD1 (5 bases). V dropped 6 bases and J dropped 0 bases, with 12 bases sitting between them. Germline V lookup: CDR1 LNHNV, CDR2 YYDKDF (reference sequence). The CDR3 runs 15 residues. In DNA, the CDR3 is TGTGCCACCAGTTCCCAGGGCAGCTCCTACAATGAGCAGTTCTTC. Its protein is CATSSQGSSYNEQFF.

The chain carries TRBV5-1 and TRBJ2-5; no clear D gene. CDR3 size: 14 residues. Germline V gives CDR1 SGHRS, CDR2 YFSETQ. V lost 4 bases, J lost 0 bases, and 10 bases lay in between. CDR3 sequence: CASSTQDYQETQYF. The CDR3 nucleotides are TGCGCCAGCAGCACCCAGGATTACCAAGAGACCCAGTACTTC.

The chain couples TRBV6-6 to TRBJ1-1; no reliable D call. Germline CDR1 is MNHNY and CDR2 is SVGAGI (reference sequence). The CDR3 extends over 13 amino acids. V was pared by 5 bases and J by 1 base, with 8 bases between. The CDR3 is CASSALQNTEAFF. In DNA form, the CDR3 reads TGTGCCAGCAGTGCATTACAGAACACTGAAGCTTTCTTT.

This chain joins TRBV11-3 and TRBJ2-1, with D uncertain. Germline assignment: CDR1 SGHNT and CDR2 YENEEA. CDR3 length: 14 residues. The ends were cut back, 3 bases at V and 0 bases at J, with 6 bases in the middle. CDR3 region: CASSFHSSYNEQFF. The CDR3 DNA is TGTGCCAGCAGCTTCCACAGCTCCTACAATGAGCAGTTCTTC.

The chain combines TRBV6-5 with TRBJ1-5, with D maybe TRBD1 (5 bases). The CDR3 runs 13 residues. CDR1 and CDR2 from the germline V gene are MNHEY and SVGAGI. V was shortened by 10 bases and J by 7 bases, with 17 bases between the two germline ends. CDR3 region: CATKGDGGQPQHF. The CDR3 bases are TGTGCCACCAAAGGGGACGGGGGGCAGCCCCAGCATTTT.